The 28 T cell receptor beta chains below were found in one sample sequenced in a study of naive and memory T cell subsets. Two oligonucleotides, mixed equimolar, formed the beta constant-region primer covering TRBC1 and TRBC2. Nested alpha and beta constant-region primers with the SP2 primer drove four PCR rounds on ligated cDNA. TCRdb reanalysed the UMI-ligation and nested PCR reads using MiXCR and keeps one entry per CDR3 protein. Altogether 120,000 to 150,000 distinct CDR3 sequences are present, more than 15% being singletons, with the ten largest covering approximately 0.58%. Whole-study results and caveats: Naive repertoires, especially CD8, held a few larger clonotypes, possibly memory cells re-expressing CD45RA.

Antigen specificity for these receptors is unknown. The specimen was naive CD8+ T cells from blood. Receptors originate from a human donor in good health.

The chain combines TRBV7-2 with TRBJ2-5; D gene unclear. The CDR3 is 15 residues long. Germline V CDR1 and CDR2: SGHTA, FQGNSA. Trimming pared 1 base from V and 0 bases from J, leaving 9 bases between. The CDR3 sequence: CASSLVPLYQETQYF. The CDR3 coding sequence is TGTGCCAGCAGCTTAGTCCCTTTATACCAAGAGACCCAGTACTTC.

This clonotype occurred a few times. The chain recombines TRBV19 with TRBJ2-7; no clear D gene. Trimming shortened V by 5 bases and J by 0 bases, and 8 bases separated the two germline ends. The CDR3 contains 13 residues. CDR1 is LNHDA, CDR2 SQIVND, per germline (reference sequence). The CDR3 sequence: CASSPPDSYEQYF. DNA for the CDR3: TGTGCCAGTAGTCCCCCGGACTCCTACGAGCAGTACTTC. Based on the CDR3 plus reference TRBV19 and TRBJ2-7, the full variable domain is DGGITQSPKYLFRKEGQNVTLSCEQNLNHDAMYWYRQDPGQGLRLIYYSQIVNDFQKGDIAEGYSVSREKKESFPLTVTSAQKNPTAFYLCASSPPDSYEQYFGPGTRLTVT.

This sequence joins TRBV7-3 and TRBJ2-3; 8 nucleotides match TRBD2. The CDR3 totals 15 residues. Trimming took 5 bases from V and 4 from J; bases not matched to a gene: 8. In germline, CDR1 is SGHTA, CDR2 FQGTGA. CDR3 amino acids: CASSPAGGGPDTQYF. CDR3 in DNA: TGTGCCAGCAGCCCGGCGGGGGGTGGCCCAGATACGCAGTATTTT.

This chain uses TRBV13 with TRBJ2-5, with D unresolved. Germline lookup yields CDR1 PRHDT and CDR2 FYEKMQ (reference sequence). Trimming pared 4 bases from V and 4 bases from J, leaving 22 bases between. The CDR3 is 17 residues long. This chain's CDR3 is CASSSPPGTPGAETQYF. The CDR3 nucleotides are TGTGCCAGCAGCTCACCGCCGGGTACCCCCGGTGCAGAGACCCAGTACTTC. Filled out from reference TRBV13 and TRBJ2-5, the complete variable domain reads AAGVIQSPRHLIKEKRETATLKCYPIPRHDTVYWYQQGPGQDPQFLISFYEKMQSDKGSIPDRFSAQQFSDYHSELNMSSLELGDSALYFCASSSPPGTPGAETQYFGPGTRLLVL.

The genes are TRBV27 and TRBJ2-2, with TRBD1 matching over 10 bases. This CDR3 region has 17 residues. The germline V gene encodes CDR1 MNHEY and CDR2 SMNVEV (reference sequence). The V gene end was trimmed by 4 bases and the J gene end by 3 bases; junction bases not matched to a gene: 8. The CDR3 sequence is CASSSIDRGHDTGELFF. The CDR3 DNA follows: TGTGCCAGCAGTTCAATTGACAGGGGGCACGACACCGGGGAGCTGTTTTTT.

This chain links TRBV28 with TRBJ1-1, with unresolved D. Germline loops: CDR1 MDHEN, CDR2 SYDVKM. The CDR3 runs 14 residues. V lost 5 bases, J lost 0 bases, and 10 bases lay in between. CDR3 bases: TGTGCCAGCAGTGCGCGGGCCTTGAACACTGAAGCTTTCTTT. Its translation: CASSARALNTEAFF.

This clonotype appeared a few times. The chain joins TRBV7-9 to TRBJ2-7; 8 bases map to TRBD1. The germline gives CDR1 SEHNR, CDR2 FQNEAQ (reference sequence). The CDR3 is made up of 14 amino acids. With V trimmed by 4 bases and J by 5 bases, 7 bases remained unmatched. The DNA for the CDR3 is TGTGCCAGCAGCTCGGGACAGGCTGGGAACGAGCAGTACTTC. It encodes CASSSGQAGNEQYF.

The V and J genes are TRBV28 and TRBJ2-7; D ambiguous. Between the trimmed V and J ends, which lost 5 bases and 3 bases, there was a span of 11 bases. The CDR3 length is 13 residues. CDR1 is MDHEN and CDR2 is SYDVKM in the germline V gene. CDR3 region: CASSPTALYEQYF. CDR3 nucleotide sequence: TGTGCCAGCAGTCCTACGGCCCTCTACGAGCAGTACTTC.

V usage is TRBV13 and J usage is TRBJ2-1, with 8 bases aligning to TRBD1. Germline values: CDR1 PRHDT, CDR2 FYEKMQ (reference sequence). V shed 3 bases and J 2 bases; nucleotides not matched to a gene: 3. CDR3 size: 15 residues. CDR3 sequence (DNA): TGTGCCAGCAGCTTTTCGACAGGGGCCTACAATGAGCAGTTCTTC. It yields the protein CASSFSTGAYNEQFF.

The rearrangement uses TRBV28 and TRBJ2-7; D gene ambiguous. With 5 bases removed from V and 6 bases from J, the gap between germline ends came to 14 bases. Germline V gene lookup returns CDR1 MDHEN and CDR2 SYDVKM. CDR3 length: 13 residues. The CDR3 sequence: CASSPLGTREQYF. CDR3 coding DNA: TGTGCCAGCAGTCCACTCGGAACCCGCGAGCAGTACTTC.

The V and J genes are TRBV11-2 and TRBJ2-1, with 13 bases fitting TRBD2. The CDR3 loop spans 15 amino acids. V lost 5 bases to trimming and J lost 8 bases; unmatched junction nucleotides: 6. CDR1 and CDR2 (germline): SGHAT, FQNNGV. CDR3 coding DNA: TGTGCCAGCAGCCTCACTAGCGGGAGGGCCTATGAGCAGTTCTTC. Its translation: CASSLTSGRAYEQFF.

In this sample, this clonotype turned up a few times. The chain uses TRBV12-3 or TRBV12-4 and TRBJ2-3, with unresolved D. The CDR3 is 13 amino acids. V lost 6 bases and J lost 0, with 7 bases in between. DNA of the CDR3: TGTGCCAGCAGCCCAGCTAGCACAGATACGCAGTATTTT. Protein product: CASSPASTDTQYF.

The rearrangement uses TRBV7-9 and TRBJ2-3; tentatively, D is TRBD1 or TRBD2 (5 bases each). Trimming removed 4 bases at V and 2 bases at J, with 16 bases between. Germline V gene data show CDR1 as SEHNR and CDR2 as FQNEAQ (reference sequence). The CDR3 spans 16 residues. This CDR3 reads CASSSYRDANTDTQYF. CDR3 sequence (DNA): TGTGCCAGCAGCTCCTATCGGGACGCGAACACAGATACGCAGTATTTT.

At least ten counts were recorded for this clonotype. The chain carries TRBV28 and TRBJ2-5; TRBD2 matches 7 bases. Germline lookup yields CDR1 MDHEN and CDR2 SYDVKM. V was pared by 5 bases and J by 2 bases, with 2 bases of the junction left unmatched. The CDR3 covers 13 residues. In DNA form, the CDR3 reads TGTGCCAGCAGTCTGGGGGGGCAAGAGACCCAGTACTTC. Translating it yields CASSLGGQETQYF.

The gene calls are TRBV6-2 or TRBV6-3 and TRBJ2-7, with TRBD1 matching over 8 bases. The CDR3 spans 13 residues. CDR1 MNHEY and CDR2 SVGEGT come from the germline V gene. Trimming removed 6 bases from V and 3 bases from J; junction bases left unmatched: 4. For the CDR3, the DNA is TGTGCCAGCAGCACCGGGACAGGCTACGAGCAGTACTTC. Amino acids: CASSTGTGYEQYF.

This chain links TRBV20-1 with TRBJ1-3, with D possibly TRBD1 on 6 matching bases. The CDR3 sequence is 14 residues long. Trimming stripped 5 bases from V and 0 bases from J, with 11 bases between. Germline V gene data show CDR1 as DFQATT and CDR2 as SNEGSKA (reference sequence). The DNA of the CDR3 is TGCAGTGCTCATCAGGGGATCTCTGGAAACACCATATATTTT. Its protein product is CSAHQGISGNTIYF.

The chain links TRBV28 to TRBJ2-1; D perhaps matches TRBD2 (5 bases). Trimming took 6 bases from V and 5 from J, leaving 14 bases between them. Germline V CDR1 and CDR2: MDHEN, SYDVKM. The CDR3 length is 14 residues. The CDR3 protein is CASSPVATNNEQFF. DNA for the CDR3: TGTGCCAGCAGCCCCGTGGCGACTAACAATGAGCAGTTCTTC. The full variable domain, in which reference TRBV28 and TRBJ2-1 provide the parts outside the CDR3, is DVKVTQSSRYLVKRTGEKVFLECVQDMDHENMFWYRQDPGLGLRLIYFSYDVKMKEKGDIPEGYSVSREKKERFSLILESASTNQTSMYLCASSPVATNNEQFFGPGTRLTVL.

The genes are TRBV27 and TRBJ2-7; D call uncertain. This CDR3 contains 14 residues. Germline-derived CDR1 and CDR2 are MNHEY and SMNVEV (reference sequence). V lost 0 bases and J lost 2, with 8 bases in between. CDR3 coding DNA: TGTGCCAGCAGTTTATCGCACAGAGCCTACGAGCAGTACTTC. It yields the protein CASSLSHRAYEQYF.

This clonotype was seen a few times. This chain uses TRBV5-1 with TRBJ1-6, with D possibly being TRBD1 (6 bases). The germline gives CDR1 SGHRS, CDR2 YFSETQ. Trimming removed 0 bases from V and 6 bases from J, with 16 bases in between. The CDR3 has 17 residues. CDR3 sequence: CASSLGPPGQINSPLHF. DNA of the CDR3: TGCGCCAGCAGCTTGGGCCCGCCGGGACAAATTAATTCACCCCTCCACTTT.

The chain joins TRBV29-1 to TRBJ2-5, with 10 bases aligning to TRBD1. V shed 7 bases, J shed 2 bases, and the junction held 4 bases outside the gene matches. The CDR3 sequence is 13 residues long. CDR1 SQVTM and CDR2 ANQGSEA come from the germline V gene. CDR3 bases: TGCAGCGCGACAGGGGGCTTACAAGAGACCCAGTACTTC. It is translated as CSATGGLQETQYF.

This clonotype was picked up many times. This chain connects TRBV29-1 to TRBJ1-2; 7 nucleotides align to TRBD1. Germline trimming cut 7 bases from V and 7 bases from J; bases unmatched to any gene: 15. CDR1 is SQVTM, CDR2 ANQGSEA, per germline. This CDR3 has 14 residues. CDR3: CSARDREGAVGYTF. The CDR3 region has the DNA TGCAGCGCCCGCGACAGAGAGGGGGCGGTTGGCTACACCTTC.

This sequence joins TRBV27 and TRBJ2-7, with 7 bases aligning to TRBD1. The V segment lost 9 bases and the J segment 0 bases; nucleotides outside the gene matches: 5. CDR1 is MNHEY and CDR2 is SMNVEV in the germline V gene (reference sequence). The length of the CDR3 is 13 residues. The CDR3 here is CASGTVSSYEQYF. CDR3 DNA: TGTGCCAGTGGGACAGTCTCCTCCTACGAGCAGTACTTC.

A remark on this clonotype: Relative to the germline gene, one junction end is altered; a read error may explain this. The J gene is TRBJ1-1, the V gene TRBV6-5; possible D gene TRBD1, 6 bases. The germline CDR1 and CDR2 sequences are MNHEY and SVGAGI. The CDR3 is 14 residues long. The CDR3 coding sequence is TGTGCCAGGAGTTACTCCACAGGGTCCACTGAAGCTTTCTTT. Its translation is CARSYSTGSTEAFF.

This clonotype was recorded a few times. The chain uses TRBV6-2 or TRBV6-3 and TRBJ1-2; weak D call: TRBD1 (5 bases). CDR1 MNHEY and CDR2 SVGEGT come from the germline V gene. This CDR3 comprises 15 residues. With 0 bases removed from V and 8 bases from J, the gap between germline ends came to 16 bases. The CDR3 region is CASSYSKATRGGYTF. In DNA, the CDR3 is TGTGCCAGCAGTTACTCGAAGGCTACCCGGGGCGGCTACACCTTC.

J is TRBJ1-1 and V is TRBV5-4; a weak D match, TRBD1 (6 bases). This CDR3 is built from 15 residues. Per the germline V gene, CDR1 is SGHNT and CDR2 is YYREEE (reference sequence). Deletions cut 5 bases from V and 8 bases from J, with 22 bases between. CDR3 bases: TGTGCCAGCAGGGCAGGGGAAGGTTACGACGCCGAAGCTTTCTTT. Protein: CASRAGEGYDAEAFF. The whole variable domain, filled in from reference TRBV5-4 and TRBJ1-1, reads ETGVTQSPTHLIKTRGQQVTLRCSSQSGHNTVSWYQQALGQGPQFIFQYYREEENGRGNFPPRFSGLQFPNYSSELNVNALELDDSALYLCASRAGEGYDAEAFFGQGTRLTVV.

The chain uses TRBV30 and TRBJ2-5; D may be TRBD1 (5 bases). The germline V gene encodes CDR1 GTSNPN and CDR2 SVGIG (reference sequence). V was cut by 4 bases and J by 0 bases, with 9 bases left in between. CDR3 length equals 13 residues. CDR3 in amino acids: CAWIGANQETQYF. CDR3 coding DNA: TGTGCCTGGATAGGGGCGAACCAAGAGACCCAGTACTTC. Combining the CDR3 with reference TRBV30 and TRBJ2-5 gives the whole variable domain SQTIHQWPATLVQPVGSPLSLECTVEGTSNPNLYWYRQAAGRGLQLLFYSVGIGQISSEVPQNLSASRPQDRQFILSSKKLLLSDSGFYLCAWIGANQETQYFGPGTRLLVL.

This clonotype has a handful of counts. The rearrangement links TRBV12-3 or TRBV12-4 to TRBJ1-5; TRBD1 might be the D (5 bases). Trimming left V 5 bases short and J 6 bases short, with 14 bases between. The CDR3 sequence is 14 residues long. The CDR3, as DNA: TGTGCCAGCAGTCCGGGAGGGGCCGGTCAGCCCCAGCATTTT. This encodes CASSPGGAGQPQHF.

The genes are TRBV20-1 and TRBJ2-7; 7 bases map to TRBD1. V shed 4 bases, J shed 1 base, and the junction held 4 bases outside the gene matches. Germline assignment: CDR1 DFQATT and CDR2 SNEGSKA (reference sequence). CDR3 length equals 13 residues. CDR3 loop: CSATTGKSYEQYF. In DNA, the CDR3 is TGCAGTGCTACGACAGGGAAGTCCTACGAGCAGTACTTC.